The 24 T cell receptor beta chains given below trace back to one sample, sequenced in a study of shared clonotypes between healthy human individuals. Sequencing was performed with immunoSEQ multiplex PCR; in TCRdb, only in-frame clones are kept and a portion is missing. The table records 950,000 to 1,200,000 clones, approximately 75% of them present only once. The specimen sequenced was memory CD4+ T cells from PBMCs. Subset here: CD45RA-negative fraction. The origin of the receptors is a man aged 18 to 35 in good health. Some clones in this sample may be carry-over from other donors' samples.

The chain is built from TRBV30 and TRBJ1-2; D is unclear. CDR3 length: 12 residues. V was trimmed by 8 bases and J by 3 bases, leaving 13 bases between them. Germline CDR1 reads GTSNPN; CDR2 reads SVGIG (reference sequence). CDR3 bases: TGTGCCCTGGACTCGCGCTACTATGGCTACACCTTC. Encoded protein: CALDSRYYGYTF.

This chain connects TRBV19 to TRBJ1-2; 8 positions match TRBD1. The CDR3 covers 16 residues. Looked up from germline, CDR1 is LNHDA and CDR2 is SQIVND (reference sequence). The junction had 14 bases not matched to a gene; V was cut back by 6 bases and J by 5 bases. CDR3 in amino acids: CASREFTGTGKYGYTF. The DNA of the CDR3 is TGTGCCAGTAGGGAATTCACCGGGACAGGAAAGTATGGCTACACCTTC.

The chain uses TRBV7-9 and TRBJ2-5; D is unresolved. Trimming pared 3 bases from V and 11 bases from J, leaving 16 bases between. Germline V gene sequence: CDR1 SEHNR, CDR2 FQNEAQ (reference sequence). The CDR3 spans 13 residues. DNA for the CDR3: TGTGCCAGCAGCTTTGCTGCTCCCTACTGGCAGTACTTC. Its protein is CASSFAAPYWQYF.

V is TRBV10-3 and J is TRBJ1-5; D is unresolved. The CDR3 totals 13 residues. Trimming took 11 bases from V and 7 from J, leaving 18 bases between them. The germline V gene encodes CDR1 ENHRY and CDR2 SYGVKD. This chain's CDR3 is CAAWFFPGQPQHF. The CDR3 DNA reads as TGTGCCGCTTGGTTCTTTCCCGGCCAGCCCCAGCATTTT.

The rearrangement links TRBV4-1 to TRBJ1-1, with D possibly being TRBD1 (5 bases). V lost 4 bases and J lost 4, with 16 bases in between. This CDR3 is built from 15 residues. From germline, CDR1 is MGHRA and CDR2 YSYEKL. The CDR3 DNA sequence: TGCGCCAGCAGCCGAGGTTCCAGGGTTGTCACTGAAGCTTTCTTT. As protein: CASSRGSRVVTEAFF.

This chain joins TRBV28 and TRBJ2-3, with a possible D match to TRBD1 (6 bases). V was cut by 2 bases and J by 5 bases, with 32 bases left in between. The CDR3 is made up of 21 amino acids. The V gene's germline CDR1 is MDHEN and CDR2 SYDVKM. The CDR3: CASSLIPRAQILQGTRDTQYF. In DNA form, the CDR3 reads TGTGCCAGCAGTTTAATCCCCCGGGCCCAAATATTACAGGGTACAAGAGATACGCAGTATTTT. The whole variable domain, filled in from reference TRBV28 and TRBJ2-3, reads DVKVTQSSRYLVKRTGEKVFLECVQDMDHENMFWYRQDPGLGLRLIYFSYDVKMKEKGDIPEGYSVSREKKERFSLILESASTNQTSMYLCASSLIPRAQILQGTRDTQYFGPGTRLTVL.

This clone has ten or more counts. The chain carries TRBV19 and TRBJ1-5; D ambiguous. The CDR3 length is 15 residues. V was shortened by 6 bases and J by 2 bases, with 14 bases between the two germline ends. Germline V gives CDR1 LNHDA, CDR2 SQIVND (reference sequence). CDR3 sequence (DNA): TGTGCCAGTAGCGGGCAGAGGGTCGGCAATCAGCCCCAGCATTTT. Translating gives CASSGQRVGNQPQHF.

The V gene is TRBV7-2, the J gene TRBJ2-3; D unclear. From germline, CDR1 is SGHTA and CDR2 FQGNSA. V was trimmed by 1 base and J by 6 bases, leaving 5 bases between them. There are 12 residues in the CDR3. The CDR3 DNA reads as TGTGCCAGCAGCTTAGTAGCTGATACGCAGTATTTT. Protein: CASSLVADTQYF.

The chain combines TRBV4-1 with TRBJ2-1, with D possibly TRBD2 on 5 matching bases. Germline assignment: CDR1 MGHRA and CDR2 YSYEKL. CDR3 length: 15 residues. The V end was cut by 0 bases, the J end by 9 bases, with 15 bases between. As DNA, the CDR3 is TGCGCCAGCAGCCAAGAGGTGGGAGAAATGGTTGAGCAGTTCTTC. Its protein is CASSQEVGEMVEQFF.

This chain joins TRBV5-1 and TRBJ1-3, with a tentative D call TRBD1 (6 bases). This CDR3 comprises 15 residues. Germline CDR1 reads SGHRS; CDR2 reads YFSETQ. V was shortened by 4 bases and J by 4 bases, with 15 bases between the two germline ends. The CDR3 here is CASSGGGTKGNTIYF. The CDR3 DNA reads as TGCGCCAGCAGCGGAGGTGGGACAAAAGGAAACACCATATATTTT.

The J gene is TRBJ2-7, the V gene TRBV5-5; the D gene is possibly TRBD1 (6 bases). The length of the CDR3 is 16 residues. From germline, CDR1 is SGHKS and CDR2 YYEKEE (reference sequence). V was pared by 7 bases and J by 3 bases, with 23 bases between. CDR3 sequence reads: CASARGRLPQNYEQYF. The DNA of the CDR3 is TGTGCCAGCGCCAGGGGCCGACTACCCCAGAACTACGAGCAGTACTTC.

The J gene is TRBJ2-7, the V gene TRBV27; the D is unclear. This CDR3 is built from 10 residues. V lost 10 bases and J 11 bases, leaving 15 bases between the germline ends. From germline, CDR1 is MNHEY and CDR2 SMNVEV (reference sequence). The CDR3 DNA reads TGTGCCATCAAACACCACCACAAGTACTTC. Its protein product is CAIKHHHKYF.

CDR3 sequence (DNA): TGTGCCAGCAGTACCCTTAGGGGGACAGGGGACTATGGCTACACCTTC. It specifies CASSTLRGTGDYGYTF. V is TRBV27 and J is TRBJ1-2; 10 nucleotides match TRBD1. From germline, CDR1 is MNHEY and CDR2 SMNVEV (reference sequence). Trimming at V came to 5 bases and at J to 3 bases, leaving 9 bases not matched to a gene. The length of the CDR3 is 16 residues.

The chain combines TRBV23-1 with TRBJ2-3; possibly TRBD2 for D (5 bases). TRBV23-1 falls under the ORF class, with uncertain function. This CDR3 is 11 amino acids long. Trimming removed 8 bases at V and 6 bases at J, with 9 bases between. CDR3 sequence reads: CASPRRDTQYF. In DNA form, the CDR3 reads TGCGCCAGCCCCCGGAGGGATACGCAGTATTTT.

This clone came up a few times. This chain connects TRBV7-3 to TRBJ1-1; D remains unclear. V lost 1 base and J 3 bases, leaving 12 bases between the germline ends. Per the germline V gene, CDR1 is SGHTA and CDR2 is FQGTGA. CDR3 size: 15 residues. CDR3 sequence: CASSLNPAADTEAFF. Here the CDR3 DNA reads TGTGCCAGCAGCTTAAATCCCGCAGCCGACACTGAAGCTTTCTTT.

The chain links TRBV7-9 to TRBJ2-5; 10 bases match TRBD1. The CDR3 sequence is 13 residues long. V trimming: 6 bases; J trimming: 5 bases; junction bases outside the gene matches: 3. Germline CDR1 SEHNR, CDR2 FQNEAQ (reference sequence). CDR3 nucleotides: TGTGCCAGCAGGGACAGGGGGAGGGAGACCCAGTACTTC. Translating gives CASRDRGRETQYF.

This clone has a handful of counts. An end of the junction differs from the germline gene, which may be a read error. In the same sample, other DNA sequences code for this CDR3. The chain has TRBV7-2 and TRBJ1-1; D is unresolved. The CDR3 covers 14 residues. Germline CDR1 SGHTA, CDR2 FQGNSA. The CDR3 sequence is CASSLARENTEAFF. CDR3 DNA sequence: TGTGCCAGCAGCCTAGCCCGGGAAAACACTGAAGCTTTCTTT.

This chain uses TRBV7-2 with TRBJ2-1; unclear D gene. The V and J ends lost 4 bases and 0 bases respectively, with 16 bases between them. Per the germline V gene, CDR1 is SGHTA and CDR2 is FQGNSA. The CDR3 consists of 17 residues. The CDR3 loop reads CASSSRRWASSYNEQFF. CDR3 nucleotide sequence: TGTGCCAGCAGCTCACGTAGATGGGCAAGCTCCTACAATGAGCAGTTCTTC. The full variable domain, rest sourced from reference TRBV7-2 and TRBJ2-1, is GAGVSQSPSNKVTEKGKDVELRCDPISGHTALYWYRQSLGQGLEFLIYFQGNSAPDKSGLPSDRFSAERTGGSVSTLTIQRTQQEDSAVYLCASSSRRWASSYNEQFFGPGTRLTVL.

The gene calls are TRBV4-1 and TRBJ2-1, with 8 bases matching TRBD2. This CDR3 has 14 residues. V lost 4 bases to trimming and J lost 2 bases; unmatched junction nucleotides: 1. Germline CDR1 is MGHRA and CDR2 is YSYEKL. This CDR3 is CASSPAGAYNEQFF. In DNA, the CDR3 is TGCGCCAGCAGCCCAGCGGGAGCCTACAATGAGCAGTTCTTC.

This clone occurred a few times. A read error is likely here: a far larger clone is one base away. The genes are TRBV11-3 and TRBJ1-1; no reliable D call. Per germline, CDR1 SGHNT and CDR2 YENEEA. The CDR3 is 13 residues long. Trimming stripped 1 base from V and 1 base from J, with 4 bases between. The DNA for the CDR3 is TGTGCCAGCAGCTTAGGGGCGAACACTGAAGCTTTCTTT. It specifies CASSLGANTEAFF.

This clone has just a few counts. The chain carries TRBV5-1 and TRBJ2-7, with a possible D match to TRBD1 (6 bases). Germline V gene lookup returns CDR1 SGHRS and CDR2 YFSETQ. There are 17 residues in the CDR3. Trimming took 3 bases from V and 4 from J, leaving 23 bases between them. As DNA, the CDR3 is TGCGCCAGCAGCTCTCCTCCGGGACAACCAGGCGGGTACGAGCAGTACTTC. Protein sequence: CASSSPPGQPGGYEQYF.

V gene TRBV5-4 combines with J gene TRBJ2-3; D is uncertain. The germline CDR1 and CDR2 sequences are SGHNT and YYREEE (reference sequence). The CDR3 loop spans 16 amino acids. Trimming shortened V by 1 base and J by 0 bases, and 12 bases separated the two germline ends. The CDR3 reads CASSLRSHTSTDTQYF. CDR3 DNA sequence: TGTGCCAGCAGCTTGAGGTCCCATACTAGCACAGATACGCAGTATTTT.

The V call is TRBV7-9, the J call TRBJ2-1; TRBD2 matches 9 bases. Germline V gives CDR1 SEHNR, CDR2 FQNEAQ (reference sequence). V was pared by 5 bases and J by 10 bases, with 15 bases of the junction left unmatched. The CDR3 spans 16 residues. CDR3 nucleotide sequence: TGTGCCAGCAGCCCGAGGCGGGAGGGCCCTATTCGGGAGCAGTTCTTC. This encodes CASSPRREGPIREQFF.

This chain connects TRBV28 to TRBJ2-5; possibly TRBD2 for D (5 bases). The CDR3 is 13 amino acids. The germline gives CDR1 MDHEN, CDR2 SYDVKM. Deletions cut 6 bases from V and 5 bases from J, with 13 bases between. CDR3 bases: TGTGCCAGCAGGAGGGCCGGTAGGGAGACCCAGTACTTC. Translation gives CASRRAGRETQYF.